What follows are 22 T cell receptor beta chains derived from one specimen sequenced in a study of T cell repertoires in cytomegalovirus infection. MiXCR, run by TCRdb on the reads, gives a single entry per CDR3 protein. This repertoire shows fewer than 550,000 distinct CDR3 sequences, roughly 31% found once; its top ten account for 12% to 15%. The sample consisted of PBMCs. The source is a human donor in good health (CMV status not recorded). Some clones in this sample may be carry-over from other donors' samples.

This clonotype was counted a few times. This chain joins TRBV10-3 and TRBJ1-6; the D is unclear. This CDR3 contains 13 residues. Trimming left V 3 bases short and J 10 bases short, with 10 bases between. The germline gives CDR1 ENHRY, CDR2 SYGVKD. The CDR3 DNA reads as TGTGCCATCAGTGATGGGAGCGGATCACCCCTCCACTTT. Translated, it gives CAISDGSGSPLHF.

The table lists this clonotype with a few counts. This chain uses TRBV7-9 with TRBJ2-7; 10 bases agree with TRBD1. V shed 5 bases, J shed 1 base, and the junction held 8 bases outside the gene matches. The CDR3 length is 16 residues. Germline V gives CDR1 SEHNR, CDR2 FQNEAQ (reference sequence). The DNA for the CDR3 is TGTGCCAGCAGCACCCCGGGACAGGGGAATTCCTACGAGCAGTACTTC. Protein product: CASSTPGQGNSYEQYF.

This clonotype has ten or more counts. The chain recombines TRBV5-4 with TRBJ1-6; perhaps TRBD1 as D (5 bases). CDR1 and CDR2 from the germline V gene are SGHNT and YYREEE (reference sequence). The V and J ends lost 4 bases and 6 bases respectively, with 8 bases between them. The CDR3 sequence is 13 residues long. The CDR3 nucleotides are TGTGCCAGCAGCCAGGGAGGTAATTCACCCCTCCACTTT. Translating it yields CASSQGGNSPLHF.

Only a few counts were recorded for this clonotype. The junction and the germline gene differ at one end; a read error may be behind it. The CDR3 nucleotides are TGTGCCAGCAGCCAAGCCAGGGAGAATGAAAAACTGTTTTTT. Translating gives CASSQARENEKLFF. The rearrangement links TRBV4-1 to TRBJ1-4; possibly TRBD1 for D (5 bases). This CDR3 contains 14 residues. Germline V gene sequence: CDR1 MGHRA, CDR2 YSYEKL.

This clonotype was detected only a few times. The chain carries TRBV7-2 and TRBJ1-2; TRBD1 agrees at 7 bases. The CDR3 runs 14 residues. V was pared by 3 bases and J by 4 bases, with 5 bases of the junction left unmatched. Germline V gives CDR1 SGHTA, CDR2 FQGNSA. The CDR3 reads CASSFRGGTYGYTF. The CDR3 DNA reads TGTGCCAGCAGCTTCAGGGGGGGAACCTATGGCTACACCTTC.

This chain joins TRBV5-1 and TRBJ1-4; tentative D call: TRBD1 (6 bases). The V end was cut by 1 base, the J end by 2 bases, with 9 bases between. CDR3 size: 15 residues. From germline, CDR1 is SGHRS and CDR2 YFSETQ. The CDR3 coding sequence is TGCGCCAGCAGCTTGAATGGACAGACTAATGAAAAACTGTTTTTT. Protein product: CASSLNGQTNEKLFF.

This chain connects TRBV3-1 to TRBJ1-6; D remains ambiguous. This CDR3 is 14 amino acids long. The V gene's germline CDR1 is LGHDT and CDR2 YNNKEL (reference sequence). Between the trimmed V and J ends, which lost 6 bases and 7 bases, there was a span of 13 bases. DNA for the CDR3: TGTGCCAGCAGGAGCTTAGGAGACAATTCACCCCTCCACTTT. Its translation is CASRSLGDNSPLHF.

This clonotype has more than one count but fewer than ten. V and J are TRBV6-1 and TRBJ2-1; D may be TRBD1 (6 bases). Germline CDR1 is MNHNS and CDR2 is SASEGT. The CDR3 sequence is 16 residues long. V was clipped by 6 bases and J by 4 bases, with 19 bases between them. CDR3 coding DNA: TGTGCCAGCAGGGAACTCGCAGGGGTTTTATACAATGAGCAGTTCTTC. Protein product: CASRELAGVLYNEQFF.

This chain joins TRBV2 and TRBJ1-2, with TRBD1 identical over 8 bases. Looked up from germline, CDR1 is SNHLY and CDR2 is FYNNEI. V dropped 8 bases and J dropped 9; count of bases not matched to a gene: 8. There are 12 residues in the CDR3. The CDR3 nucleotides read TGTGCCAGCCCTTCAGGGGGCTCCAGCTACACCTTC. It specifies CASPSGGSSYTF.

This clonotype was seen a few times. As DNA, the CDR3 is TGTGCCAGCAGCTCCACCGGGACTGGCTCCTACAATGAGCAGTTCTTC. This sequence encodes CASSSTGTGSYNEQFF. The chain has TRBV11-3 and TRBJ2-1; possibly TRBD2 for D (6 bases). The CDR3 is made up of 16 amino acids. Trimming took 4 bases from V and 0 from J, leaving 13 bases between them. Germline V gene data show CDR1 as SGHNT and CDR2 as YENEEA.

This clonotype occurred a few times. This chain uses TRBV7-6 with TRBJ2-7, with D hard to call. Germline CDR1 is SGHVS and CDR2 is FNYEAQ. There are 15 residues in the CDR3. V was pared by 2 bases and J by 6 bases, with 17 bases between. The CDR3 region is CASSLLPDVCCEQYF. CDR3 nucleotides: TGTGCCAGCAGCTTATTGCCCGATGTTTGCTGCGAGCAGTACTTC.

Notes on this clonotype: A much larger clone lies a single base off, so this may be a read error. The chain combines TRBV7-9 with TRBJ2-5, with D hard to call. Germline lookup yields CDR1 SEHNR and CDR2 FQNEAQ (reference sequence). This CDR3 has 14 amino acids. V lost 4 bases and J lost 5, with 14 bases in between. The CDR3 DNA follows: TGTGCCAGCAGCTCGAGTTTGATGGGGGAGACCCAGTACTTC. Its protein is CASSSSLMGETQYF.

This clonotype was counted many times. The chain carries TRBV7-8 and TRBJ2-3; possible D gene TRBD2, 6 bases. Trimming stripped 4 bases from V and 2 bases from J, with 22 bases between. The germline V gene has CDR1 SGHVS and CDR2 FQNEAQ. The length of the CDR3 is 18 residues. CDR3 residues: CASSSGRSAVLVTDTQYF. CDR3 in DNA: TGTGCCAGCAGCTCAGGGAGGTCGGCAGTCCTCGTCACAGATACGCAGTATTTT.

This clonotype occurred a few times. The chain joins TRBV5-4 to TRBJ1-1; D might be TRBD1 (5 bases). The length of the CDR3 is 16 residues. Germline CDR1 SGHNT, CDR2 YYREEE (reference sequence). V dropped 0 bases and J dropped 4 bases, with 16 bases sitting between them. The CDR3 spells CASSLEAGKTGTEAFF. In DNA, the CDR3 is TGTGCCAGCAGCTTGGAGGCAGGGAAGACCGGCACTGAAGCTTTCTTT.

This clonotype was detected ten times or more. The chain is built from TRBV6-1 and TRBJ2-3; no reliable D call. The germline V gene has CDR1 MNHNS and CDR2 SASEGT. V lost 7 bases, J lost 1 base, and 6 bases lay in between. The CDR3 is 12 amino acids. The CDR3 loop reads CASKMGTDTQYF. Here the CDR3 DNA reads TGTGCCAGCAAGATGGGCACAGATACGCAGTATTTT.

CDR3 in amino acids: CASIQDSSNQPQHF. The CDR3, as DNA: TGTGCCAGTATCCAGGACAGCAGCAATCAGCCCCAGCATTTT. This sequence joins TRBV19 and TRBJ1-5, with a possible D match to TRBD1 (6 bases). Looked up from germline, CDR1 is LNHDA and CDR2 is SQIVND (reference sequence). This CDR3 has 14 residues. The V end lost 7 bases, the J end lost 1 base, and 11 bases lay between the germline ends.

This clonotype was seen more than once but under ten times. The chain is built from TRBV5-4 and TRBJ2-7, with 8 bases identical to TRBD1. The CDR3 runs 16 residues. Per germline, CDR1 SGHNT and CDR2 YYREEE (reference sequence). V shed 5 bases, J shed 0 bases, and the junction held 10 bases outside the gene matches. Here the CDR3 reads CASSSPGGLPSYEQYF. CDR3 nucleotides: TGTGCCAGCAGTAGTCCAGGGGGCCTTCCCTCCTACGAGCAGTACTTC.

The chain carries TRBV4-1 and TRBJ2-1; TRBD2 matches 10 bases. The CDR3 is 17 residues long. CDR1 is MGHRA, CDR2 YSYEKL, per germline. With V trimmed by 1 base and J by 2 bases, 5 bases remained unmatched. CDR3 sequence (DNA): TGCGCCAGCAGCCAAGGCAAGCGGGGGGGCCCCTACAATGAGCAGTTCTTC. Protein sequence: CASSQGKRGGPYNEQFF.

The chain is built from TRBV2 and TRBJ2-7; D unresolved. CDR1 is SNHLY and CDR2 is FYNNEI in the germline V gene. With 3 bases removed from V and 3 bases from J, the gap between germline ends came to 15 bases. The CDR3 is 15 residues long. The CDR3 bases are TGTGCCAGCAGTGATAGGGCTATCCTGGGCTACGAGCAGTACTTC. It encodes CASSDRAILGYEQYF. Full variable domain (remainder filled in from reference TRBV2 and TRBJ2-7): EPEVTQTPSHQVTQMGQEVILRCVPISNHLYFYWYRQILGQKVEFLVSFYNNEISEKSEIFDDQFSVERPDGSNFTLKIRSTKLEDSAMYFCASSDRAILGYEQYFGPGTRLTVT.

Comment on this clonotype: A read error may account for a junction end that differs from germline. V and J are TRBV7-3 and TRBJ1-5; unclear D gene. Germline V CDR1 and CDR2: SGHTA, FQGTGA. The CDR3 covers 14 residues. CDR3 in DNA: TGTGCCAGCAGCTTAATGGCAGAGAATCAGCCCCAGCTTTTT. Translating it yields CASSLMAENQPQLF. The variable domain in full, with the rest retrieved from reference TRBV7-3 and TRBJ1-5, is GAGVSQTPSNKVTEKGKYVELRCDPISGHTALYWYRQSLGQGPEFLIYFQGTGAADDSGLPNDRFFAVRPEGSVSTLKIQRTERGDSAVYLCASSLMAENQPQLFGDGTRLSIL.

The chain employs TRBV7-9 and TRBJ2-3; TRBD2 matches at 8 bases. This CDR3 has 16 amino acids. Germline CDR1 SEHNR, CDR2 FQNEAQ (reference sequence). V shed 2 bases, J shed 0 bases, and the junction held 4 bases outside the gene matches. The CDR3 region has the DNA TGTGCCAGCAGCTTAAGTGGCGGGGGGAGCACAGATACGCAGTATTTT. It translates to CASSLSGGGSTDTQYF.

As concerns this clonotype: A much larger clonotype is one base distant, so this may be a read error. V is TRBV7-2 and J is TRBJ1-6; D gene unclear. There are 16 residues in the CDR3. Per the germline V gene, CDR1 is SGHTA and CDR2 is FQGNSA. CDR3 amino acids: CASSRVGWSYNSPLPF. The CDR3 region has the DNA TGTGCCAGCAGCCGGGTGGGGTGGTCCTATAATTCACCCCTCCCCTTT.